This T cell receptor beta chain was sequenced in a study of identical twins' blood T cells. CDR3 length equals 16 residues. Germline assignment: CDR1 MGHRA and CDR2 YSYEKL. Losses at the gene ends were 2 bases for V and 10 bases for J; bases not matched to a gene: 11. A word on this clonotype: Antigen unknown.

Study-wide findings and caveats: Abundant TCRbeta CDR3s overlapped more between twins than with unrelated donors.

TCR cDNA libraries were made from RNA using a previously described, modified protocol. Sample barcodes were added at both library ends during cDNA synthesis. TCRdb recomputed calls from the 5' RACE reads with MiXCR, one row per CDR3 protein. The sample lists 300,000 to 400,000 distinct CDR3 sequences; over 25% were seen once. V usage is TRBV4-1 and J usage is TRBJ1-6; 7 bases agree with TRBD1. The sequencing sample was made of PBMCs. The sequence was collected from a woman aged 18-49 years in good health. DNA of the CDR3: TGCGCCAGCAGCCAACCAAGACAGGGTTCAGGATCACCCCTCCACTTT. It is translated as CASSQPRQGSGSPLHF.